This T cell receptor beta chain was identified during a study of long-term antiretroviral therapy in people with HIV. Findings and limits, study-wide: Investigators report no available data on ART adherence, viral resistance or therapy changes.

With respect to this clone: The antigen is unknown.

The CDR3 runs 15 residues. V lost 0 bases to trimming and J lost 1 base, with 7 bases between them. Germline V gene lookup returns CDR1 SGHDT and CDR2 YYEEEE. Version v3.0 of the immunoSEQ assay was performed at survey level. TCRdb's copy holds only in-frame clones and misses some; the assay was immunoSEQ multiplex PCR. Altogether about 15,000 clones are present, about four fifths being singletons, with the ten largest covering approximately 20%. This receptor was obtained from a man in his forties with HIV. This material consisted of unsorted PBMCs, taken just before starting antiretroviral therapy. The chain links TRBV5-6 to TRBJ2-2, with D unresolved. CDR3 sequence: CASSLVGRNTGELFF. For the CDR3, the DNA is TGTGCCAGCAGCTTGGTGGGCAGGAACACCGGGGAGCTGTTTTTT. Full variable domain (outside the CDR3, taken from reference TRBV5-6 and TRBJ2-2): DAGVTQSPTHLIKTRGQQVTLRCSPKSGHDTVSWYQQALGQGPQFIFQYYEEEERQRGNFPDRFSGHQFPNYSSELNVNALLLGDSALYLCASSLVGRNTGELFFGEGSRLTVL.